The rows below give T cell receptor beta chains drawn from one sample of a study of T cell responses to AZD1222 COVID-19 vaccine. Sequencing was performed with immunoSEQ multiplex PCR; in TCRdb, only in-frame clones are kept and a portion is missing. The sample holds about 83,000 clones, 86% seen once. Sequenced here: peripheral blood, sampled on day 0 of AZD1222 vaccination. All receptors come from an adult in good health. The CDR3 runs from the conserved cysteine through the conserved F or W. D genes are given only for firm matches. Some rows have no size entry. The others give once, few or many, or a class for an expanded clone.

V: TRBV6-5
size: .
J: TRBJ2-3
D: .
DNA: TGTGCCAGCAGTAGAGAGTACTACGGGCAAGATACGCAGTATTTT
CDR3: CASSREYYGQDTQYF

V: TRBV4-3
size: .
J: TRBJ2-1
D: TRBD2
DNA: TGCGCCAGCAGCCAAGGGGGCGGTTTTGGACTAGCGGGAGGACGTTACAATGAGCAGTTCTTC
CDR3: CASSQGGGFGLAGGRYNEQFF

V: TRBV4-2
size: .
J: TRBJ2-5
D: TRBD2
DNA: TGTGCCAGCAGCCAAGCACTAGCGGGAGTCTCAGTCGGCGAGACCCAGTACTTC
CDR3: CASSQALAGVSVGETQYF

V: TRBV12-5
size: .
J: TRBJ1-1
D: .
DNA: TGTGCTAGTGGTTTGGTCTTAGGTCACACTGAAGCTTTCTTT
CDR3: CASGLVLGHTEAFF

V: TRBV5-1
size: .
J: TRBJ1-2
D: .
DNA: TGCGCCAGCAGCTTGATTGGGGGTAACTATGGCTACACCTTC
CDR3: CASSLIGGNYGYTF

V: TRBV3-1/TRBV3-2
size: .
J: TRBJ2-1
D: TRBD2
DNA: TGTGCCAGCAGCCAGATACTAGCGGGAGGGCCAGACAATGAGCAGTTCTTC
CDR3: CASSQILAGGPDNEQFF

V: TRBV6-5
size: .
J: TRBJ2-5
D: .
DNA: TGTGCCAGCAGTCCTGGGGGCGTGGGGCAAGAGACCCAGTACTTC
CDR3: CASSPGGVGQETQYF

V: TRBV18
size: .
J: TRBJ2-1
D: TRBD1
DNA: TGTGCCAGCTCACCACTCGGGACAGTTAGTGAGCAGTTCTTC
CDR3: CASSPLGTVSEQFF

V: TRBV9
size: .
J: TRBJ2-2
D: .
DNA: TGTGCCAGCAGCGTATCTGGGGGGAGCACCGGGGAGCTGTTTTTT
CDR3: CASSVSGGSTGELFF

V: TRBV4-3
size: .
J: TRBJ2-6
D: .
DNA: TGCGCCAGCAGCCAACAGGGGTCTGGGGCCAACGTCCTGACTTTC
CDR3: CASSQQGSGANVLTF

V: TRBV21-1
size: .
J: TRBJ1-2
D: .
DNA: TGTGCCAGCAGCACAATAGGGGGGGGTCCCCGCTCTCTATGTGGCTACACCTTC
CDR3: CASSTIGGGPRSLCGYTF

V: TRBV5-4
size: once
J: TRBJ2-7
D: TRBD1
DNA: TGTGCCAGCAGTCAGGACAGGGTCCCCGCAAGCGAGCAGTACTTC
CDR3: CASSQDRVPASEQYF

V: TRBV30
size: .
J: TRBJ1-3
D: .
DNA: TGTGCCTGGAGTGTTTGGGCAGGCAGGGGAAACACCATATATTTT
CDR3: CAWSVWAGRGNTIYF

V: TRBV5-1
size: .
J: TRBJ1-4
D: .
DNA: TGCGCCAGCAGCTTGGAGGGGGGTTCGGGTGAAAAACTGTTTTTT
CDR3: CASSLEGGSGEKLFF

V: TRBV6-5
size: .
J: TRBJ2-4
D: .
DNA: TGTGCCAGCAGTTACCAAAGGTTTTCAAACATTCAGTACTTC
CDR3: CASSYQRFSNIQYF

V: TRBV6-5
size: .
J: TRBJ1-5
D: TRBD1
DNA: TGTGCCAGCAGTTTAGGCAGGGGGGGCAATCAGCCCCAGCATTTT
CDR3: CASSLGRGGNQPQHF

V: TRBV27
size: .
J: TRBJ1-5
D: .
DNA: TGTGCCAGCAGTTTATTTGCGGGAAGCCAGCCCCAGCATTTT
CDR3: CASSLFAGSQPQHF

V: TRBV29-1
size: .
J: TRBJ2-2
D: .
DNA: TGCAGCGTTGCCGGGGATGGCGCCGGGGAGCTGTTTTTT
CDR3: CSVAGDGAGELFF

V: TRBV5-5
size: .
J: TRBJ2-7
D: TRBD2
DNA: TGTGCCAGCACCCTCCTAGCGGATTCCTACGAGCAGTACTTC
CDR3: CASTLLADSYEQYF

V: TRBV6-1
size: .
J: TRBJ2-7
D: .
DNA: TGTACCAGCAGTGCGCCGAGCTCCTACGAGCAGTACTTC
CDR3: CTSSAPSSYEQYF

V: TRBV5-1
size: .
J: TRBJ2-5
D: TRBD1
DNA: TGCGCCAGCAGCGCCTTGACAGGGGCCGAGGAGACCCAGTACTTC
CDR3: CASSALTGAEETQYF

V: TRBV29-1
size: .
J: TRBJ1-1
D: .
DNA: TGCAGCGTAGGCAGGGGTTACACTGAAGCTTTCTTT
CDR3: CSVGRGYTEAFF

V: TRBV7-8
size: .
J: TRBJ2-1
D: TRBD2
DNA: TGTGCCAGCTTGGCCCGGGGGGGCAGCAATGAGCAGTTCTTC
CDR3: CASLARGGSNEQFF

V: TRBV30
size: .
J: TRBJ1-1
D: .
DNA: TGTGCCTGGAGTCCTAACTCCAGGGACGCTTTCTTT
CDR3: CAWSPNSRDAFF

V: TRBV9
size: .
J: TRBJ1-2
D: .
DNA: TGTGCCAGCAGCGTAGAGGTCAGCACTAACTATGGCTACACCTTC
CDR3: CASSVEVSTNYGYTF

V: TRBV9
size: .
J: TRBJ2-7
D: .
DNA: TGTGCCAGCAGCGTAGAATTAGGGGGTAATTACGAGCAGTACTTC
CDR3: CASSVELGGNYEQYF

V: TRBV13
size: .
J: TRBJ2-7
D: TRBD1
DNA: TGTGCCAGCAGCGATGGGACAGCCCAAGCCTCCGAGCAGTACTTC
CDR3: CASSDGTAQASEQYF

V: TRBV19
size: .
J: TRBJ1-2
D: TRBD1
DNA: TGTGCCAGTAGTATCGGCTCCGGGACAGGGTTTGGCTACACCTTC
CDR3: CASSIGSGTGFGYTF

V: TRBV3-1/TRBV3-2
size: few
J: TRBJ1-2
D: .
DNA: TGTGCCAGCAGCCAAGATCAGGAAGGCTACACCTTC
CDR3: CASSQDQEGYTF

V: TRBV7-3
size: .
J: TRBJ2-4
D: TRBD1
DNA: TGTGCCAGCAGCCCCGATTCGCGAGGGGGCCTAACGTACTTC
CDR3: CASSPDSRGGLTYF

V: TRBV18
size: .
J: TRBJ1-1
D: .
DNA: TGTGCCAGCTCACCGGGTTGGGGTATGGACACTGAAGCTTTCTTT
CDR3: CASSPGWGMDTEAFF

V: TRBV27
size: .
J: TRBJ1-1
D: .
DNA: TGTGCCAGCAGTCCCTCAACTTATGGGACTGAAGCTTTCTTT
CDR3: CASSPSTYGTEAFF

V: TRBV6-5
size: .
J: TRBJ1-6
D: TRBD1
DNA: TGTGCCAGCAGTTACTCTGGGACAGGCTATAATTCACCCCTCCACTTT
CDR3: CASSYSGTGYNSPLHF

V: TRBV3-1/TRBV3-2
size: .
J: TRBJ2-2
D: .
DNA: TGTGCCAGCAGCCCGAACCGGGGGACTAACACCGGGGAGCTGTTTTTT
CDR3: CASSPNRGTNTGELFF

V: TRBV19
size: .
J: TRBJ2-5
D: TRBD1
DNA: TGTGCCAGTAGTAACTGGGACAGGGGACAAGAGACCCAGTACTTC
CDR3: CASSNWDRGQETQYF

V: TRBV18
size: few
J: TRBJ1-1
D: .
DNA: TGTGCCAGCTCACCCAAAAGGGTCACGAACACTGAAGCTTTCTTT
CDR3: CASSPKRVTNTEAFF

V: TRBV5-1
size: .
J: TRBJ1-1
D: .
DNA: TGCGCCAGCAGCTTAGGCATTTCATCACAGCGGAACACTGAAGCTTTCTTT
CDR3: CASSLGISSQRNTEAFF

V: TRBV6-2/TRBV6-3
size: .
J: TRBJ2-1
D: .
DNA: TGTGCCAGCAGTCCGGGCCTCTTGGGAGAGCAGTTCTTC
CDR3: CASSPGLLGEQFF

V: TRBV7-3
size: .
J: TRBJ2-2
D: TRBD2
DNA: TGTGCCAGCAGCTCGGGACTAGGAAAGGGGGAGCTGTTTTTT
CDR3: CASSSGLGKGELFF

V: TRBV27
size: .
J: TRBJ1-6
D: TRBD1
DNA: TGTGCCAGCAGTTTATCGGCAGGGGGATTTAATTCACCCCTCCACTTT
CDR3: CASSLSAGGFNSPLHF

V: TRBV11-3
size: .
J: TRBJ2-7
D: TRBD1
DNA: TGTGCCAGCAGCTTTAGCTTCGGACAGGCCTACGAGCAGTACTTC
CDR3: CASSFSFGQAYEQYF

V: TRBV6-5
size: .
J: TRBJ1-4
D: TRBD1
DNA: TGTGCCAGCAGTTATGCCACAGGGGTATCTAATGAAAAACTGTTTTTT
CDR3: CASSYATGVSNEKLFF

V: TRBV4-2
size: .
J: TRBJ2-5
D: TRBD2
DNA: TGTGCCAGCAGCCAAGATCCCGGGACTACCGAAGAGACCCAGTACTTC
CDR3: CASSQDPGTTEETQYF

V: TRBV7-3
size: .
J: TRBJ2-1
D: .
DNA: TGTGCCAGCAGCCGGGGGTCTTACAATGAGCAGTTCTTC
CDR3: CASSRGSYNEQFF